The present entry profiles one T cell receptor (beta chain) with its context. Which antigen it targets is not known. One base away there is no much larger clone; base qualities are not given. This specimen's time point label, interpreted: baseline before first vaccination. The sample's treatment or condition label, decoded: meningococcal conjugate vaccine given as trial control. Samples from vaccinated people were obtained from the UK trials COV001 and COV002, which included a single-blind randomized controlled phase 2/3 trial of AZD1222 (ChAdOx1 nCoV-19) in healthy adults. For TCRbeta chain sequencing, PBMC samples were collected from trial participants at day 0 and at day 28 after the second dose. The data belong to a study of T cell responses to AZD1222 COVID-19 vaccine (dated by TCRdb to 2020 to 2023). As for the study more broadly: A total of about 240 trial participants underwent TCR sequencing, of whom 207 received two doses of AZD1222 and about 26 received two doses of the MenACWY control vaccine. Trial participants were enrolled into age subgroups of 18-55, 56-69 and 70-plus years, which contained around 140, 26 and 57 TCR-sequenced participants, respectively. The study at large found these results: After two AZD1222 doses, both the breadth and the depth of spike-specific TCRs were significantly higher than at day 0 and than in MenACWY recipients. Conclusions about previously exposed vaccinees are limited, since just a handful of AZD1222 recipients were seropositive for SARS-CoV-2 at baseline. Participants were mostly white British and included more females than males, and it was suggested by the authors that clonal diversity may have been underestimated. Because no day 14 peak-response samples were available, the repertoires could be characterized only after the peak T cell response. CD4 TCRs associated with the vaccine covered the entire spike protein, and the dominant responses were in regions 160-218 and 743-854. The 56-69-year group was small, and its depth increase did not reach significance, likely because of low power. Reportedly, close to half of the unique spike-specific TCRs recognized epitopes lying outside the regions that are mutated in the B.1.351 and B.1.1.7 variants.

The CDR3 regions of human TCRbeta chains were subjected to immunosequencing. Turning to the authors' computational methods: TCRs in the repertoires were matched against a reference library of SARS-CoV-2-specific TCRs that had been generated with the MIRA antigen-specificity platform. Breadth was defined as the fraction of unique TCRs that were SARS-CoV-2-associated. Depth was defined as the fraction of total T cells that were SARS-CoV-2-associated. Using the MIRA data, each spike-specific TCR was assigned both to the spike region to which the TCR was reactive and to a CD4 or CD8 class. Log10-transformed breadth and depth values were compared by one-way ANOVA with Sidak's multiple comparisons tests. In TCRdb, the immuneACCESS table is reduced to in-frame sequences with V and J assigned. These tables do not hold every clone; where another copy was compared, an unresolved V gene accounts for under half, and the others remain unexplained. V, J and clone size were drawn from that table, and D and trimming were deduced from the DNA. In this sample the table shows around 84,000 clones, 88% of which occur a single time. The ten largest clones take up under 13% of the sample.

Looking up the germline V gene yields CDR1 MDHEN and CDR2 SYDVKM. There are 14 amino acids in the CDR3, from cysteine to phenylalanine inclusive. The only DNA kept is the CDR3, 42 bases in frame from the first base. The trim is 2 bases for V and 3 bases for J, with a gap of 10 bases between the germline ends. In this chain, TRBV28 is recombined with TRBJ1-1; TRBD1 is possibly the D segment (5 matching bases). The TCR comes from an adult in good health. The specimen comprised peripheral blood, sampled on day 0 of MenACWY control vaccination. The CDR3 in this case is CASSLRGTYTEAFF. The DNA sequence is given as TGTGCCAGCAGTTTAAGAGGGACGTACACTGAAGCTTTCTTT.